This is a list of T cell receptor beta chains from one sample in a study of technical replicates of blood from several donors. Profiling relied on immunoSEQ multiplex PCR, and the TCRdb table lists in-frame clones only, not all of them. The table records approximately 89,000 clones, 85% to 95% of them present only once. The sample consisted of T cells isolated from PBMCs. Receptors originate from a human donor in good health. The CDR3 runs from the conserved cysteine through the conserved F or W. D genes are given only for firm matches.

cdr3_aa: CSVKGVLNTEAFF
j_call: TRBJ1-1
d_call: -
v_call: TRBV29-1

cdr3_aa: CASSTGQEYIPTEAFF
j_call: TRBJ1-1
d_call: TRBD1
v_call: TRBV19

cdr3_aa: CASSGGTGIHEQYF
j_call: TRBJ2-7
d_call: TRBD1
v_call: TRBV9

cdr3_aa: CASRKDTNTEAFF
j_call: TRBJ1-1
d_call: -
v_call: TRBV2

cdr3_aa: CSVEGTGLYEQYF
j_call: TRBJ2-7
d_call: TRBD1
v_call: TRBV29-1

cdr3_aa: CASSLGVSASNEDTQYF
j_call: TRBJ2-3
d_call: -
v_call: TRBV11-1

cdr3_aa: CASSLIPYYEQYF
j_call: TRBJ2-7
d_call: -
v_call: TRBV27

cdr3_aa: CAWSVDRYRDYGYTF
j_call: TRBJ1-2
d_call: -
v_call: TRBV30

cdr3_aa: CSVRDRGVYEQYF
j_call: TRBJ2-7
d_call: TRBD1
v_call: TRBV29-1

cdr3_aa: CASSGGEGYEQYF
j_call: TRBJ2-7
d_call: TRBD2
v_call: TRBV2

cdr3_aa: CASHRRAGRYNEQFF
j_call: TRBJ2-1
d_call: -
v_call: TRBV6-1

cdr3_aa: CASSFSVGQFF
j_call: TRBJ2-1
d_call: -
v_call: TRBV7-9